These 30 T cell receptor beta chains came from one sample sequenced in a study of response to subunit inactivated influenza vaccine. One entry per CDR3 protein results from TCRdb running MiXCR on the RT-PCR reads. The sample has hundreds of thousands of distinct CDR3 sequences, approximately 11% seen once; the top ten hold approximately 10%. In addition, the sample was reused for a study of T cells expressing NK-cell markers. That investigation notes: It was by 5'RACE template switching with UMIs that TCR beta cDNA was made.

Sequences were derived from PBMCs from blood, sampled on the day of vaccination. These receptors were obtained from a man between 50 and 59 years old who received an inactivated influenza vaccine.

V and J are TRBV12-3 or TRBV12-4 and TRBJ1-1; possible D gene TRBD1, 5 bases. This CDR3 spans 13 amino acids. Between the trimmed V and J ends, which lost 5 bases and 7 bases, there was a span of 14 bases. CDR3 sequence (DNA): TGTGCCAGCAGTCGCCTTGGGGGGGATGAAGCTTTCTTT. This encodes CASSRLGGDEAFF.

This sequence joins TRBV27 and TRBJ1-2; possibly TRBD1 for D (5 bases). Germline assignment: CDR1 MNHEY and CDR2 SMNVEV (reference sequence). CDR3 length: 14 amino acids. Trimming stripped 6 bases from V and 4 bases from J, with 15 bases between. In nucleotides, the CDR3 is TGTGCCAGCAGACGTACCCGGGGGGTCTATGGCTACACCTTC. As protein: CASRRTRGVYGYTF.

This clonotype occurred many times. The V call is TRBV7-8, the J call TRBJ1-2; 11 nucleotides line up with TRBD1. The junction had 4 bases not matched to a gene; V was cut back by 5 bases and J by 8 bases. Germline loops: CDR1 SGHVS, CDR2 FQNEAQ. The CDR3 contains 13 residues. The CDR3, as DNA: TGTGCCAGCAGCCGGACAGGGGGCTTGGGCTACACCTTC. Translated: CASSRTGGLGYTF.

The CDR3 DNA reads TGCAGTGCTACCAGACGGGGTTACTCCTACGAGCAGTACTTC. Translated, it gives CSATRRGYSYEQYF. The chain carries TRBV20-1 and TRBJ2-7; D possibly corresponds to TRBD2 (5 bases). Trimming took off 4 bases at V and 0 bases at J, with 13 bases between the two ends. Germline V gives CDR1 DFQATT, CDR2 SNEGSKA (reference sequence). The CDR3 totals 14 residues.

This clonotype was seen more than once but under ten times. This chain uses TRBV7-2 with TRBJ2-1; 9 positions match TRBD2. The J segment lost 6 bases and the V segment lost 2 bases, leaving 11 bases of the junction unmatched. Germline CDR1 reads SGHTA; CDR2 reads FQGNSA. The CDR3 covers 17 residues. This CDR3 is CASSLFSGSYLSNEQFF. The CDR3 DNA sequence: TGTGCCAGCAGCTTATTTAGCGGGAGTTATTTATCCAATGAGCAGTTCTTC. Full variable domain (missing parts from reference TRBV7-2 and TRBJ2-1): GAGVSQSPSNKVTEKGKDVELRCDPISGHTALYWYRQSLGQGLEFLIYFQGNSAPDKSGLPSDRFSAERTGGSVSTLTIQRTQQEDSAVYLCASSLFSGSYLSNEQFFGPGTRLTVL.

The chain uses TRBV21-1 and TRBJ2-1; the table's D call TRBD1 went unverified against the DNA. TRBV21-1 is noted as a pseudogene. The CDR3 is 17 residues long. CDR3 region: CAIPDRRGGWEYNEQFF. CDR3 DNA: TGTGCCATTCCGGACAGGAGAGGCGGTTGGGAGTACAATGAGCAGTTCTTC.

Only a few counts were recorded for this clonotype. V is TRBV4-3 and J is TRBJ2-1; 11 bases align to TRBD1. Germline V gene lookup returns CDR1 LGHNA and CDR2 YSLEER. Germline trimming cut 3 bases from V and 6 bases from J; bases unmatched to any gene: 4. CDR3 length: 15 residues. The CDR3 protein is CASSQWDRGSNEQFF. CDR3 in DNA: TGCGCCAGCAGCCAGTGGGACAGGGGGAGCAATGAGCAGTTCTTC.

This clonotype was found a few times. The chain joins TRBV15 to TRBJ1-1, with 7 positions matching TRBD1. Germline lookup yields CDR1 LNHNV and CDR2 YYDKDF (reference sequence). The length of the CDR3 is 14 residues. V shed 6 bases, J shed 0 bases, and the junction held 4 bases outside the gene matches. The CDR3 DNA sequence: TGTGCCACCAGGATGGGACAGTTGAACACTGAAGCTTTCTTT. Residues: CATRMGQLNTEAFF. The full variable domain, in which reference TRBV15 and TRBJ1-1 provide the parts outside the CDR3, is DAMVIQNPRYQVTQFGKPVTLSCSQTLNHNVMYWYQQKSSQAPKLLFHYYDKDFNNEADTPDNFQSRRPNTSFCFLDIRSPGLGDTAMYLCATRMGQLNTEAFFGQGTRLTVV.

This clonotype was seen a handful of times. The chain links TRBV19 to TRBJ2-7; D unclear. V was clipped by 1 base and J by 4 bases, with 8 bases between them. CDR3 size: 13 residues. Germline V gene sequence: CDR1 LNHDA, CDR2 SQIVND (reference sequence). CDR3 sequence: CASSIGRIYEQYF. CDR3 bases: TGTGCCAGTAGTATAGGGCGAATATACGAGCAGTACTTC. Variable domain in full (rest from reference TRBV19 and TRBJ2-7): DGGITQSPKYLFRKEGQNVTLSCEQNLNHDAMYWYRQDPGQGLRLIYYSQIVNDFQKGDIAEGYSVSREKKESFPLTVTSAQKNPTAFYLCASSIGRIYEQYFGPGTRLTVT.

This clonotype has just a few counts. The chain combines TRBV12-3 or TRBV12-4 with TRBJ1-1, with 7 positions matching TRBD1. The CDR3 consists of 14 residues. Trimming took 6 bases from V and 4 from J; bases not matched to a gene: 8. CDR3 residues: CASSPYRGITEAFF. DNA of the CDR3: TGTGCCAGCAGCCCCTACAGGGGTATCACTGAAGCTTTCTTT.

The CDR3 region has the DNA TGTGCCAGCCCCGAGGGGGTGAACACTGAAGCTTTCTTT. It yields the protein CASPEGVNTEAFF. This chain links TRBV6-2 or TRBV6-3 with TRBJ1-1; maybe TRBD1 (6 bases). The CDR3 spans 13 residues. Per germline, CDR1 MNHEY and CDR2 SVGEGT. V lost 8 bases to trimming and J lost 0 bases, with 10 bases between them.

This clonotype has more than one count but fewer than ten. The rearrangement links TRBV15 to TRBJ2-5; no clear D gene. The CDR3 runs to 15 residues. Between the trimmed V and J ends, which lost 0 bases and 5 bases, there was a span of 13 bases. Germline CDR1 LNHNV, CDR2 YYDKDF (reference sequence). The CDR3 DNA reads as TGTGCCACCAGCAGAGACAGGTTAAAGAAGGAGACCCAGTACTTC. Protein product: CATSRDRLKKETQYF.

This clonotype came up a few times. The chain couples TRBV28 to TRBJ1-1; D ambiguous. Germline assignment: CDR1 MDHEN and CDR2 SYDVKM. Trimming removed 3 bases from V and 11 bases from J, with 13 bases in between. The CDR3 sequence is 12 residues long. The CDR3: CASSLPRRWAFF. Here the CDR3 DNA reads TGTGCCAGCAGTTTGCCACGAAGGTGGGCTTTCTTT.

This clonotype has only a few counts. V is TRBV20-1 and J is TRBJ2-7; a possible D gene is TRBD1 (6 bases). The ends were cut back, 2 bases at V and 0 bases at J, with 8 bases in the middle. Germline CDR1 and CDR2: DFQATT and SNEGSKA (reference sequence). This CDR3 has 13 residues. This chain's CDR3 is CSARRTVSYEQYF. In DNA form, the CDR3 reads TGCAGTGCTAGACGGACAGTCTCCTACGAGCAGTACTTC.

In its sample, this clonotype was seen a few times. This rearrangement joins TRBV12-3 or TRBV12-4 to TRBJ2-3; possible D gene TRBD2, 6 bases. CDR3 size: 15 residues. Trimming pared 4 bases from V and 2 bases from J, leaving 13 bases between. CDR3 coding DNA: TGTGCCAGCAGTTCGCTGGCGGGGCTCACAGATACGCAGTATTTT. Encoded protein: CASSSLAGLTDTQYF.

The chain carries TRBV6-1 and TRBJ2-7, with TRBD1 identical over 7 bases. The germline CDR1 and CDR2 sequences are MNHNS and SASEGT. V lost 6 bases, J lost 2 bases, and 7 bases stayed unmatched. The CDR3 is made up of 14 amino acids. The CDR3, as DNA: TGTGCCAGCAGGTGGGACAGAAATACCTACGAGCAGTACTTC. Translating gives CASRWDRNTYEQYF.

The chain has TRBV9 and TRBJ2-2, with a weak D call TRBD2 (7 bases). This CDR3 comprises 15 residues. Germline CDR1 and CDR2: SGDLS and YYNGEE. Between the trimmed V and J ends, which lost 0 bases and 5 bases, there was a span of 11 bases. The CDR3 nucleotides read TGTGCCAGCAGCGTAGGGGGGCGGGGGACCGGGGAGCTGTTTTTT. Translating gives CASSVGGRGTGELFF.

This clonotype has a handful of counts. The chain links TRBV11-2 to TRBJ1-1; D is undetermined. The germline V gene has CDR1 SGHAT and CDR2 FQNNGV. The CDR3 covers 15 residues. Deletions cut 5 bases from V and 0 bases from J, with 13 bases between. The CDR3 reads CASSRGSRVNTEAFF. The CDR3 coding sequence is TGTGCCAGCAGCCGAGGTTCTAGGGTGAACACTGAAGCTTTCTTT.

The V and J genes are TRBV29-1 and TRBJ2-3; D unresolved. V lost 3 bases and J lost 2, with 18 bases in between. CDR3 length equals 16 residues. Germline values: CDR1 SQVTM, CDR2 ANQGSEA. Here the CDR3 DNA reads TGCAGCGTTGACGGGTTGGCGGAACCAAACACAGATACGCAGTATTTT. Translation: CSVDGLAEPNTDTQYF.

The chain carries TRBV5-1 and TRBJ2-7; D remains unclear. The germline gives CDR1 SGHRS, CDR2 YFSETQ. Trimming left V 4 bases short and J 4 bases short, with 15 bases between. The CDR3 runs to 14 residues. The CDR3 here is CASSLDSPKYEQYF. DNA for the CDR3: TGCGCCAGCAGCCTTGACTCTCCTAAGTACGAGCAGTACTTC.

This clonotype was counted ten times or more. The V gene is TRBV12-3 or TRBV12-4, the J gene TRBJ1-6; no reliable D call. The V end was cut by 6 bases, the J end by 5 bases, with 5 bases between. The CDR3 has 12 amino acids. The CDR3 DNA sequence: TGTGCCAGCAGCCAAAATAATTCACCCCTCCACTTT. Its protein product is CASSQNNSPLHF.

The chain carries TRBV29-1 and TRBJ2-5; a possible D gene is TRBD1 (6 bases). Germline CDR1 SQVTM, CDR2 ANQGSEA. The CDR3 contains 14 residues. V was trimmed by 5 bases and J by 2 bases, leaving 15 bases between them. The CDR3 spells CSVRGHWDQETQYF. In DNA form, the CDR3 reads TGCAGCGTTCGGGGACATTGGGATCAAGAGACCCAGTACTTC.

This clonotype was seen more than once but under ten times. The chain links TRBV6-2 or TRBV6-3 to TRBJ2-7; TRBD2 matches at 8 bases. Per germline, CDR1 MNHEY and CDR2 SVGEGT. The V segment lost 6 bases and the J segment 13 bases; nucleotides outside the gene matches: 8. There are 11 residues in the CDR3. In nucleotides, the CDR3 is TGTGCCAGCAGGACCGGGACTAGGTCATACTTC. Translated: CASRTGTRSYF.

The CDR3 region has the DNA TGCGCCAGCGGAAGGGACAGAACGCAGTATTTT. Protein: CASGRDRTQYF. The rearrangement links TRBV10-1 to TRBJ2-3; TRBD1 agrees at 7 bases. Germline V gene sequence: CDR1 WNHNN, CDR2 SYGVQD (reference sequence). V lost 8 bases to trimming and J lost 9 bases; unmatched junction nucleotides: 5. CDR3 length: 11 residues.

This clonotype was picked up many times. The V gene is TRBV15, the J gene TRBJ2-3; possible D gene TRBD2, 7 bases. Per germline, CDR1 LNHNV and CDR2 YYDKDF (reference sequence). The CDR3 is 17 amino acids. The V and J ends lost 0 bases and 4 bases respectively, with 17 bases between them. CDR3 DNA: TGTGCCACCAGCAGAGAAGGGGGGGTGGTCAGGGCAGATACGCAGTATTTT. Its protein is CATSREGGVVRADTQYF.

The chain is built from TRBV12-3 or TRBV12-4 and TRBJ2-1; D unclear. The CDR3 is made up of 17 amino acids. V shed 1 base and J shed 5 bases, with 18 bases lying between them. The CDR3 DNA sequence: TGTGCCAGCAGTTTAGGGGCTTCTACATCCCCAAACAATGAGCAGTTCTTC. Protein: CASSLGASTSPNNEQFF.

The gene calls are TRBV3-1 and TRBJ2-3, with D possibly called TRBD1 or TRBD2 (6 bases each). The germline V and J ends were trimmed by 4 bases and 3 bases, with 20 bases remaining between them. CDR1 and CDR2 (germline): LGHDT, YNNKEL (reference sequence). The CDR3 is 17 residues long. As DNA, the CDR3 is TGTGCCAGCAGCCTACACGGGGGCGAACTGGGGACAGATACGCAGTATTTT. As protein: CASSLHGGELGTDTQYF.

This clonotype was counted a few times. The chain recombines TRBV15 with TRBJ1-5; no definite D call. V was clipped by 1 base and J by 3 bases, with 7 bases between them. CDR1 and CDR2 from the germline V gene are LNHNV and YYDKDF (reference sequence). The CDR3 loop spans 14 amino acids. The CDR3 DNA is TGTGCCACCAGCAGAGCAGTGGACAATCAGCCCCAGCATTTT. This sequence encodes CATSRAVDNQPQHF.

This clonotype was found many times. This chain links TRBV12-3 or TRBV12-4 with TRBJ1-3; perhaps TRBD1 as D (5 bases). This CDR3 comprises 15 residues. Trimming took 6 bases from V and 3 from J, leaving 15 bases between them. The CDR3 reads CASSLGVSDGNTIYF. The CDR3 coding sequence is TGTGCCAGCAGCCTAGGGGTTTCTGATGGAAACACCATATATTTT.

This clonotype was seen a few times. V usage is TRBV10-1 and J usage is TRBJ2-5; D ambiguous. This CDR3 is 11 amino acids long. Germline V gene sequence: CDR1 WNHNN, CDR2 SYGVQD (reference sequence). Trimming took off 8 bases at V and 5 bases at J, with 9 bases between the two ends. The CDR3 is CASPDPETQYF. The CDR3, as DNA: TGCGCCAGCCCCGACCCGGAGACCCAGTACTTC.